A single sample is the source of the 14 T cell receptor beta chains below, sequenced in a study of T cells in Graves' hyperthyroidism and ophthalmopathy. There were TCR beta CDR3 regions amplified from RNA transcripts. Initially, a first-round RT-PCR of the TCR CDR3 employed the HTBI primer set. TCRdb processed the multiplex PCR reads anew with MiXCR; each CDR3 protein has one entry. The table includes approximately 640,000 distinct CDR3 sequences, 15% to 20% detected once. Sequenced: blood. The receptors derive from a man between 45 and 60 years old with Graves' hyperthyroidism.

This clonotype has ten or more counts. The genes are TRBV6-1 and TRBJ1-3; D uncertain. The germline CDR1 and CDR2 sequences are MNHNS and SASEGT. The germline V and J ends were trimmed by 6 bases and 12 bases, with 21 bases remaining between them. CDR3 length: 14 residues. For the CDR3, the DNA is TGTGCCAGCAGACTCGACCGGGGTTCTACGGGCATATATTTT. This encodes CASRLDRGSTGIYF.

This clonotype was seen more than once but under ten times. In nucleotides, the CDR3 is TGTGCCAGCAGTGTGCGGACTAAGGAGCTGTTTTTT. It specifies CASSVRTKELFF. This sequence joins TRBV6-1 and TRBJ2-2; TRBD2 is a possible D gene (6 bases). The V and J ends lost 4 bases and 10 bases respectively, with 10 bases between them. Per germline, CDR1 MNHNS and CDR2 SASEGT. CDR3 size: 12 residues.

CDR3 residues: CASSVSGGSNQPQHF. Here the CDR3 DNA reads TGTGCCAGCAGCGTGAGTGGGGGGAGCAATCAGCCCCAGCATTTT. This rearrangement joins TRBV9 to TRBJ1-5, with a tentative D call TRBD1 (5 bases). Trimming shortened V by 2 bases and J by 1 base, and 10 bases separated the two germline ends. CDR1 SGDLS and CDR2 YYNGEE come from the germline V gene. The CDR3 is 15 amino acids.

The table lists this clonotype with a few counts. The rearrangement joins TRBV25-1 to TRBJ2-4; TRBD2 matches 8 bases. The V segment lost 4 bases and the J segment 0 bases; nucleotides outside the gene matches: 2. This CDR3 has 15 residues. The V gene's germline CDR1 is MGHDK and CDR2 SYGVNS. CDR3 loop: CASSALAGAKNIQYF. The CDR3 DNA reads as TGTGCCAGCAGTGCCCTAGCGGGAGCCAAAAACATTCAGTACTTC.

The chain uses TRBV6-2 or TRBV6-3 and TRBJ2-3; possibly TRBD1 for D (6 bases). V was trimmed by 1 base and J by 6 bases, leaving 14 bases between them. The CDR3 loop spans 15 amino acids. Germline values: CDR1 MNHEY, CDR2 SVGEGT. For the CDR3, the DNA is TGTGCCAGCAGTTACTGGGACACCCCGTGGGATACGCAGTATTTT. As protein: CASSYWDTPWDTQYF.

This clonotype came up many times. This chain uses TRBV7-6 with TRBJ2-1; D is ambiguous. This CDR3 spans 15 amino acids. Trimming left V 5 bases short and J 0 bases short, with 11 bases between. Germline-derived CDR1 and CDR2 are SGHVS and FNYEAQ. Here the CDR3 reads CASSVLGSSYNEQFF. The CDR3 DNA reads as TGTGCCAGCAGCGTCCTGGGCAGCTCCTACAATGAGCAGTTCTTC.

This clonotype was observed many times. V and J are TRBV7-2 and TRBJ2-2; D is undetermined. Germline V gene data show CDR1 as SGHTA and CDR2 as FQGNSA. This CDR3 is 14 amino acids long. Trimming removed 11 bases from V and 0 bases from J, with 13 bases in between. The CDR3 here is CASRQRPNTGELFF. The DNA for the CDR3 is TGTGCCTCACGCCAGCGACCGAACACCGGGGAGCTGTTTTTT.

J is TRBJ2-7 and V is TRBV29-1, with 8 bases that match TRBD1. In germline, CDR1 is SQVTM, CDR2 ANQGSEA. CDR3 length equals 13 residues. V dropped 6 bases and J dropped 2; count of bases not matched to a gene: 6. The CDR3 loop is CSVDGTGPYEQYF. CDR3 nucleotides: TGCAGCGTCGACGGGACAGGACCCTACGAGCAGTACTTC.

The chain has TRBV20-1 and TRBJ1-1; TRBD1 agrees at 8 bases. The CDR3 runs 16 residues. J lost 0 bases, V lost 1 base, and 7 bases had no gene match. CDR1 DFQATT and CDR2 SNEGSKA come from the germline V gene (reference sequence). This CDR3 is CSARGPRQGMNTEAFF. Written as DNA, the CDR3 is TGCAGTGCTAGAGGTCCTAGACAGGGGATGAACACTGAAGCTTTCTTT.

This clonotype came up many times. V gene TRBV13 combines with J gene TRBJ2-1; D remains ambiguous. Germline CDR1 and CDR2: PRHDT and FYEKMQ (reference sequence). The CDR3 consists of 16 residues. The germline V and J ends were trimmed by 4 bases and 4 bases, with 17 bases remaining between them. This CDR3 reads CASSYGRLGQYNEQFF. For the CDR3, the DNA is TGTGCCAGCAGCTACGGTAGGCTAGGGCAGTACAATGAGCAGTTCTTC. The full variable domain, its missing parts supplied by reference TRBV13 and TRBJ2-1, is AAGVIQSPRHLIKEKRETATLKCYPIPRHDTVYWYQQGPGQDPQFLISFYEKMQSDKGSIPDRFSAQQFSDYHSELNMSSLELGDSALYFCASSYGRLGQYNEQFFGPGTRLTVL.

This clonotype was counted between two and nine times. This sequence joins TRBV7-3 and TRBJ2-1, with D unclear. CDR3 length: 14 residues. The V and J ends lost 4 bases and 0 bases respectively, with 7 bases between them. Per germline, CDR1 SGHTA and CDR2 FQGTGA. The CDR3 DNA reads TGTGCCAGCAGCTACACCGTCTCCTACAATGAGCAGTTCTTC. Protein sequence: CASSYTVSYNEQFF.

The sample holds many counts of this clonotype. The gene calls are TRBV11-2 and TRBJ2-1; perhaps D is TRBD1 or TRBD2 (6 bases each). V lost 3 bases, J lost 12 bases, and 24 bases lay in between. This CDR3 spans 16 amino acids. The germline V gene has CDR1 SGHAT and CDR2 FQNNGV. CDR3 DNA sequence: TGTGCCAGCAGCTTGGTCCTGGGGGGACCAGAGGGGGGGCAGTTCTTC. It specifies CASSLVLGGPEGGQFF.

This clonotype has ten or more counts. The chain couples TRBV30 to TRBJ1-1; no firm D call. V was cut by 3 bases and J by 4 bases, with 9 bases left in between. The CDR3 extends over 12 amino acids. Per the germline V gene, CDR1 is GTSNPN and CDR2 is SVGIG (reference sequence). The CDR3 protein is CAWSGESTEAFF. CDR3 sequence (DNA): TGTGCCTGGAGCGGGGAGAGCACTGAAGCTTTCTTT.

A note on this clonotype: This may be a read error: a much more frequent sequence differs by one nucleotide. This rearrangement joins TRBV10-1 to TRBJ2-5; 11 positions match TRBD2. The V segment lost 0 bases and the J segment 7 bases; nucleotides outside the gene matches: 16. Germline V CDR1 and CDR2: WNHNN, SYGVQD (reference sequence). This CDR3 is 19 amino acids long. The chain's CDR3 is CASSESILAGGPREATQYF. DNA of the CDR3: TGCGCCAGCAGTGAGTCGATATTAGCGGGAGGGCCCCGAGAAGCGACCCAGTACTTC.